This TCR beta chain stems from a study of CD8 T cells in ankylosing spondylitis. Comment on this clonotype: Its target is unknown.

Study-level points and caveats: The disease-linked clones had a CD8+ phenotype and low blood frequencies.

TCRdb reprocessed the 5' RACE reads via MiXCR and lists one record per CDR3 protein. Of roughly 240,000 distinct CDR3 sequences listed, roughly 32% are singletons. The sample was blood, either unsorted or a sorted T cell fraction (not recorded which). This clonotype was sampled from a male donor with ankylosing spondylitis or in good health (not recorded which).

The CDR3 DNA sequence: TGTGCCAGCAAACAAAGGACTAGCGGAGTCACAGATACGCAGTATTTT. Protein product: CASKQRTSGVTDTQYF. V is TRBV12-3 or TRBV12-4 and J is TRBJ2-3; 10 bases match TRBD2. Trimming cost V 7 bases and J 2 bases; bases outside gene matches: 9. The CDR3 contains 16 residues.